The 21 T cell receptor beta chains given below trace back to one sample, sequenced in a study of T-cell memory formation after mild COVID-19. MiXCR, run by TCRdb on the 5' RACE reads, gives a single entry per CDR3 protein. The sample has around 340,000 distinct CDR3 sequences; 21% are singletons. Specimen: PBMCs or a T cell subset sorted from them (not recorded which). Receptor source: an adult woman who had mild COVID-19 (a few samples of this study predate the infection). Cell type and time point are not known.

This clonotype was picked up a small number of times. V and J are TRBV7-9 and TRBJ1-1; a possible D gene is TRBD1 (5 bases). Per the germline V gene, CDR1 is SEHNR and CDR2 is FQNEAQ (reference sequence). V lost 1 base and J lost 1, with 10 bases in between. The CDR3 loop spans 15 amino acids. The CDR3 region is CASSLGHGANTEAFF. The DNA for the CDR3 is TGTGCCAGCAGCTTAGGGCACGGGGCGAACACTGAAGCTTTCTTT. The full variable domain, rest sourced from reference TRBV7-9 and TRBJ1-1, is DTGVSQNPRHKITKRGQNVTFRCDPISEHNRLYWYRQTLGQGPEFLTYFQNEAQLEKSRLLSDRFSAERPKGSFSTLEIQRTEQGDSAMYLCASSLGHGANTEAFFGQGTRLTVV.

In this sample, this clonotype turned up once. The chain has TRBV7-9 and TRBJ2-1; D is possibly TRBD1 or TRBD2 (6 bases each). From germline, CDR1 is SEHNR and CDR2 FQNEAQ (reference sequence). The CDR3 has 19 amino acids. V was pared by 10 bases and J by 0 bases, with 28 bases between. The CDR3 is CATPGGNVGSSSSYNEQFF. CDR3 bases: TGTGCCACCCCCGGGGGCAATGTTGGTTCATCGAGCTCCTACAATGAGCAGTTCTTC.

This clonotype was counted at least ten times. This chain links TRBV7-3 with TRBJ2-1; 13 bases match TRBD2. V gave up 5 bases and J gave up 8 bases; unmatched junction bases: 6. CDR3 length equals 15 residues. CDR1 SGHTA and CDR2 FQGTGA come from the germline V gene. The chain's CDR3 is CASSQTSGGPHEQFF. CDR3 nucleotide sequence: TGTGCCAGCAGCCAGACTAGCGGGGGGCCCCATGAGCAGTTCTTC.

This chain links TRBV6-5 with TRBJ2-1; D not certain. CDR3 length: 13 residues. The ends were cut back, 6 bases at V and 8 bases at J, with 14 bases in the middle. Germline CDR1 is MNHEY and CDR2 is SVGAGI. CDR3 coding DNA: TGTGCCAGCAGGCACCCTTCTTTGGATGAGCAGTTCTTC. Translation gives CASRHPSLDEQFF.

The sample holds a few counts of this clonotype. The V gene is TRBV5-1, the J gene TRBJ1-4; no clear D. The CDR3 consists of 14 residues. V shed 4 bases and J shed 8 bases, with 15 bases lying between them. Germline V lookup: CDR1 SGHRS, CDR2 YFSETQ. The DNA for the CDR3 is TGCGCCAGCAGCCGAGAAGTGACGGACGAAAAACTGTTTTTT. Amino acid sequence: CASSREVTDEKLFF.

The chain carries TRBV12-3 or TRBV12-4 and TRBJ1-1, with 9 positions matching TRBD1. There are 15 residues in the CDR3. The J segment lost 5 bases and the V segment lost 5 bases, leaving 9 bases of the junction unmatched. CDR3 sequence (DNA): TGTGCCAGCAGTACGCGGGACAGGGTTAGGACTGAAGCTTTCTTT. This translates into CASSTRDRVRTEAFF.

V usage is TRBV7-2 and J usage is TRBJ2-5; D could derive from TRBD1 or TRBD2 (6 bases each). CDR3 length: 16 amino acids. Germline lookup yields CDR1 SGHTA and CDR2 FQGNSA. Deletions cut 5 bases from V and 1 base from J, with 17 bases between. Here the CDR3 reads CASSPMTRGFQETQYF. The CDR3 DNA follows: TGTGCCAGCAGCCCGATGACTAGGGGGTTCCAAGAGACCCAGTACTTC.

The rearrangement links TRBV20-1 to TRBJ2-7; possibly TRBD1 or TRBD2 for D (5 bases each). Germline loops: CDR1 DFQATT, CDR2 SNEGSKA (reference sequence). The length of the CDR3 is 15 residues. Trimming removed 2 bases from V and 0 bases from J, with 14 bases in between. Written as DNA, the CDR3 is TGCAGTGCTAGACACCGGGACGGTCTCTCCTACGAGCAGTACTTC. This sequence encodes CSARHRDGLSYEQYF.

This clonotype was seen only a few times. The chain couples TRBV7-3 to TRBJ2-3, with TRBD2 matching 7 bases. Germline-derived CDR1 and CDR2 are SGHTA and FQGTGA. Losses at the gene ends were 1 base for V and 2 bases for J; bases not matched to a gene: 6. This CDR3 region has 16 residues. The CDR3 here is CASSLMGRGATDTQYF. The CDR3 DNA reads as TGTGCCAGCAGCTTAATGGGGAGGGGAGCCACAGATACGCAGTATTTT.

The chain couples TRBV7-6 to TRBJ2-7; no clear D. Germline V gene data show CDR1 as SGHVS and CDR2 as FNYEAQ. V was shortened by 5 bases and J by 1 base, with 12 bases between the two germline ends. The CDR3 contains 14 residues. The CDR3 loop reads CASSPAGNSYEQYF. Here the CDR3 DNA reads TGTGCCAGCAGCCCCGCAGGAAATTCCTACGAGCAGTACTTC.

This clonotype was counted a few times. The junction departs from germline at one end; a sequencing error may be responsible. The J gene is TRBJ1-1, the V gene TRBV12-3 or TRBV12-4; D is uncertain. The CDR3 runs 10 residues. CDR3 amino acids: CASTLDLVDF. The CDR3, as DNA: TGTGCCAGCACTCTGGACCTAGTAGACTTT.

CDR3 in amino acids: CASSLQGGLAGGGEQYF. DNA of the CDR3: TGTGCCAGCAGTCTACAAGGGGGACTAGCGGGCGGGGGAGAGCAGTACTTC. The V and J genes are TRBV12-3 or TRBV12-4 and TRBJ2-7, with 12 positions matching TRBD2. Germline trimming cut 5 bases from V and 7 bases from J; bases unmatched to any gene: 15. The CDR3 has 17 amino acids.

This clonotype was picked up a small number of times. The V gene is TRBV12-3 or TRBV12-4, the J gene TRBJ2-1; TRBD1 or TRBD2 may be the D gene (5 bases each). V was shortened by 3 bases and J by 12 bases, with 9 bases between the two germline ends. This CDR3 is built from 11 residues. CDR3 nucleotides: TGTGCCAGCAGTTTGGGACGATGGCAGTTCTTC. Its protein is CASSLGRWQFF.

There are a few counts of this clonotype. The chain carries TRBV10-2 and TRBJ2-7; TRBD1 aligns across 8 bases. CDR1 WSHSY and CDR2 SAAADI come from the germline V gene. The CDR3 is 13 amino acids. The ends lost 3 bases at V and 5 bases at J; junction bases unmatched: 3. The CDR3, as DNA: TGCGCCAGCAGTGAATACAGGGGGGACGAGCAGTACTTC. It encodes CASSEYRGDEQYF.

The V and J genes are TRBV18 and TRBJ2-4; tentative D call: TRBD1 (6 bases). Germline CDR1 reads KGHSH; CDR2 reads LQKENI. V dropped 2 bases and J dropped 0 bases, with 8 bases sitting between them. The length of the CDR3 is 15 residues. CDR3 in DNA: TGTGCCAGCTCACCAGGACAGCTAGCCAAAAACATTCAGTACTTC. Translation gives CASSPGQLAKNIQYF.

This clonotype has more than one count but fewer than ten. The chain recombines TRBV7-9 with TRBJ2-2; D not resolved. CDR1 and CDR2 (germline): SEHNR, FQNEAQ (reference sequence). This CDR3 has 11 amino acids. V was pared by 4 bases and J by 7 bases, with 4 bases between. CDR3: CASSSIGELFF. CDR3 bases: TGTGCCAGCAGCTCAATCGGGGAGCTGTTTTTT.

This chain joins TRBV11-2 and TRBJ2-2; D is unresolved. Trimming shortened V by 5 bases and J by 5 bases, and 15 bases separated the two germline ends. The germline V gene has CDR1 SGHAT and CDR2 FQNNGV. This CDR3 has 15 amino acids. The CDR3 loop is CASSPNKPATGELFF. The CDR3 DNA follows: TGTGCCAGCAGCCCCAATAAACCCGCGACCGGGGAGCTGTTTTTT.

The chain carries TRBV4-1 and TRBJ1-1; possibly TRBD1 for D (6 bases). The CDR3 is 17 residues long. The germline V gene has CDR1 MGHRA and CDR2 YSYEKL. V shed 4 bases and J shed 1 base, with 19 bases lying between them. In DNA, the CDR3 is TGCGCCAGCAGCCCCCTTGCTCGGGGGCAGGGGAACACTGAAGCTTTCTTT. Its protein product is CASSPLARGQGNTEAFF.

J is TRBJ1-2 and V is TRBV7-9; no reliable D call. CDR3 length: 14 amino acids. Trimming stripped 3 bases from V and 4 bases from J, with 12 bases between. Germline values: CDR1 SEHNR, CDR2 FQNEAQ (reference sequence). The CDR3 DNA reads TGTGCCAGCAGCTTCCCCGGACGGAGCTATGGCTACACCTTC. Its protein is CASSFPGRSYGYTF.

This clonotype came up once. The chain links TRBV6-5 to TRBJ1-1, with D perhaps matching TRBD1 (5 bases). The germline CDR1 and CDR2 sequences are MNHEY and SVGAGI. Deletions cut 4 bases from V and 5 bases from J, with 14 bases between. The CDR3 covers 14 residues. The CDR3 loop is CASSSLTWGTEAFF. The CDR3 DNA is TGTGCCAGCAGTTCCCTCACTTGGGGGACTGAAGCTTTCTTT.

The chain links TRBV29-1 to TRBJ2-1; no firm D call. Germline loops: CDR1 SQVTM, CDR2 ANQGSEA. CDR3 length: 14 amino acids. V was cut by 3 bases and J by 2 bases, with 11 bases left in between. The CDR3 loop reads CSVDKWQAYNEQFF. DNA for the CDR3: TGCAGCGTTGACAAGTGGCAAGCCTACAATGAGCAGTTCTTC.